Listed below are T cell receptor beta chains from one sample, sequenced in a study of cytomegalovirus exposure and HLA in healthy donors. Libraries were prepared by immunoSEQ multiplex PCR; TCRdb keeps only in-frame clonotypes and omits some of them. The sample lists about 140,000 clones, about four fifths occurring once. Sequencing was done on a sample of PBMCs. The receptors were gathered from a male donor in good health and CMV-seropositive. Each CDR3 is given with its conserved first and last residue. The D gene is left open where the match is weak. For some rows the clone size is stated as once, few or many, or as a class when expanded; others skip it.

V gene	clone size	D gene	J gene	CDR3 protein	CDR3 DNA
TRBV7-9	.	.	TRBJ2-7	CASSSGEKQYF	TGTGCCAGCAGCTCAGGCGAGAAGCAGTACTTC
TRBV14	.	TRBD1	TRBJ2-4	CASSRGQGGFIQYF	TGTGCCAGCAGCCGTGGACAGGGTGGTTTCATTCAGTACTTC
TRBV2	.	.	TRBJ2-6	CASSDDTSGANVLTF	TGTGCCAGCAGTGACGACACCTCTGGGGCCAACGTCCTGACTTTC
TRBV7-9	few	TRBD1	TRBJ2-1	CASSGEQGWGKNEQFF	TGTGCCAGCAGCGGTGAACAGGGGTGGGGGAAGAATGAGCAGTTCTTC
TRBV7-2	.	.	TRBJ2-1	CASSLDPRRFLSYNEQFF	TGTGCCAGCAGCTTAGATCCTAGGAGGTTCCTCTCCTACAATGAGCAGTTCTTC
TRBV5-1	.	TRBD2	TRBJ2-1	CASSPLADSYNEQFF	TGCGCCAGCAGCCCCCTAGCGGACTCCTACAATGAGCAGTTCTTC
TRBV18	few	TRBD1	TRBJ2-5	CASSPGQQETQYF	TGTGCCAGCTCACCGGGACAGCAAGAGACCCAGTACTTC
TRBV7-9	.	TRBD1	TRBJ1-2	CASSYPTGGDGYTF	TGTGCCAGCAGCTACCCGACAGGGGGCGATGGCTACACCTTC
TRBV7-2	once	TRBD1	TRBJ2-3	CASSFHPAGGKGTDTQYF	TGTGCCAGCAGCTTCCATCCAGCAGGGGGAAAGGGCACAGATACGCAGTATTTT
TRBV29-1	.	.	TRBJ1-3	CSVAPRDGNTIYF	TGCAGCGTTGCTCCCAGGGATGGAAACACCATATATTTT
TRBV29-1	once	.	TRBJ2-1	CSVERRTVRNEQFF	TGCAGCGTTGAACGGAGGACAGTTAGAAATGAGCAGTTCTTC
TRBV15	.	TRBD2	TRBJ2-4	CATSRDPTSGMDIQYF	TGTGCCACCAGCAGAGACCCAACTAGCGGGATGGACATTCAGTACTTC
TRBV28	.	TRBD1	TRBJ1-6	CASGSGTGIRSSPLHF	TGTGCCAGCGGATCCGGGACAGGGATTAGGAGTTCACCCCTCCACTTT
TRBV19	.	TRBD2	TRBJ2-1	CASSIGGTSGRNEQFF	TGTGCCAGTAGTATAGGCGGGACTAGCGGGAGAAATGAGCAGTTCTTC
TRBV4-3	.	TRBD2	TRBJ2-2	CASSQVGLGAGKNTGELFF	TGCGCCAGCAGCCAAGTAGGATTGGGAGCGGGGAAGAACACCGGGGAGCTGTTTTTT
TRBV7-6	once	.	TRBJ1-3	CASSPQDTFSGNTIYF	TGTGCCAGCAGCCCCCAGGACACTTTCTCTGGAAACACCATATATTTT